This entry concerns a single T cell receptor (beta chain). Its specific antigen is unknown. Base qualities are missing; no much larger clone stands one base away. The library was made by the immunoSEQ multiplex PCR assay. DNA from the cultured, isolated CD4+ T cells was subjected to TCR beta CDR3 sequencing. As for how the authors treated the data: Non-productive TCR sequences were removed, reads were trimmed to the CDR3 region, and CDR3s of at least 7 amino acids were retained. Antigen-specific clonotypes were identified using the MANAFEST web app by comparison of expansion in peptide wells against reference cultures. For clones to be considered positive, expansion at FDR<0.05 versus reference and all other wells, an odds ratio above 5, and a frequency above 0.1% in two replicate wells were required. A clonotype was defined as cross-reactive if the clonotype was significantly expanded both in SARS-CoV-2 spike wells and in at least one common cold coronavirus spike condition. CDR3 similarity was assessed by Levenshtein distance using the stringdist R package, and unrooted trees were constructed with ape in R 3.6.1. This immuneACCESS table, as held by TCRdb, lists in-frame sequences with V and J called but not all clones. Of the missing ones, under half trace to an unresolved V gene in checked studies; the others have no known cause. The DNA was the basis for D and trimming; V, J and clone size are from that table. Counted in this sample were approximately 30,000 clones; roughly 78% of them appeared once. Clones ranked in the top ten supply approximately 1.6% of the sample.

This sample was included in a study of vaccination effects on CD4 cells after COVID-19 (dated by TCRdb to the early 2020s). Some background on the complete study: Across the study, the median time from the second dose to post-vaccine sampling was 72 days (range 14 to 241). SARS-CoV-2 spike-specific CD4+ TCR repertoires from before and after mRNA vaccination were compared in COVID-19 convalescent patients and in infection-naive vaccine recipients. The full study included 9 to 10 COVID-19 convalescent patients and a handful of SARS-CoV-2-naive healthy vaccine recipients. Cultures from other donors in the study were sequenced with the Oncomine TCR Beta short-read assay on an Illumina iSeq 100. What the study reported, not specific to this receptor: Both infection-induced and vaccine-induced clones contracted markedly at late post-vaccination timepoints, which is consistent with waning T cell responses. Limitations of the study were the small number of convalescent patients and the absence of early post-infection timepoints. In healthy vaccine recipients, vaccine-induced clones were almost all SARS-CoV-2 mono-reactive, with only 1 of 255 cross-reactive with common cold coronaviruses.

The ViraFEST assay stimulated PBMC with viral peptide pools and then used TCR sequencing to identify antigen-specific CD4+ T cell clonotypes by expansion. After more than 9 days of culture, CD4+ T cells were isolated with the EasySep CD4+ T cell isolation kit. Each participant got two doses of an mRNA SARS-CoV-2 vaccine, either BNT162b2 or mRNA-1273. Negative nucleocapsid antibody results before and after vaccination confirmed that the healthy vaccine recipients had no prior SARS-CoV-2 infection. Each well held some 1.9 million PBMC cultured in IMDM containing roughly 5% human AB serum, 8.5 to 10 IU/ml IL-2 and gentamicin, along with around 11 ug/ml peptides. On days 3 and 7, half of the culture medium was replaced with fresh IL-2-containing medium. Each peptide stimulation condition was cultured in triplicate wells unless otherwise noted. PBMC were separated from whole blood using Ficoll-Paque Plus gradient centrifugation and were then either cryopreserved at -140C or used fresh. The overlapping peptide pools covered the spike proteins of SARS-CoV-2 and of the common cold coronaviruses HCoV-NL63, HCoV-OC43 and HCoV-229E. Genomic DNA was extracted from cultured CD4+ T cells with the QIAamp micro DNA kit.

Specimen: CD4+ T cells from PBMCs cultured with HCoV-NL63 spike peptides, collected after COVID-19 vaccination. The sample's cell subset or site label, decoded: HCoV-NL63 spike overlapping peptide pool stimulation. The receptor was derived from a human donor who received a COVID-19 vaccine. Some clones in this sample may be carry-over from other donors' samples.

The CDR3 in this case is CASSLTGVAGANVLTF. The nucleotide sequence reads as follows: TGTGCCAGCAGCCTGACAGGGGTCGCTGGGGCCAACGTCCTGACTTTC. The chain was built from TRBV7-9 and TRBJ2-6, with 8 bases matching TRBD1. V trim: 5 bases; J trim: 2 bases; unmatched bases: 5. Reading the germline V gene (reference sequence) gives CDR1 SEHNR and CDR2 FQNEAQ. Including cysteine and phenylalanine, the CDR3 has 16 amino acids. The only DNA kept is the CDR3, 48 bases in frame from the first base.